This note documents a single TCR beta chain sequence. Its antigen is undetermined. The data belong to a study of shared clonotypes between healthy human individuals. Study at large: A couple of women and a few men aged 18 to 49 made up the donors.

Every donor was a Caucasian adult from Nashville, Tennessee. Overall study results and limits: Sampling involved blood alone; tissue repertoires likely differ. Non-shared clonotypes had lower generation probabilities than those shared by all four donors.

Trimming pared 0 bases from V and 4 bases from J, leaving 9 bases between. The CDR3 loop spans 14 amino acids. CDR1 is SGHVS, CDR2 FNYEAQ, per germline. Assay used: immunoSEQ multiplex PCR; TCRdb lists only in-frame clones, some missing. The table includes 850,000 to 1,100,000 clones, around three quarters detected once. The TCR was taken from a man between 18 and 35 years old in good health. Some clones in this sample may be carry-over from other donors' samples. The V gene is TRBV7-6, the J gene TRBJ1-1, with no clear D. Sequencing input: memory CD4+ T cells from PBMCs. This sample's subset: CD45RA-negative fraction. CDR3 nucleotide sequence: TGTGCCAGCAGCTTAGCGCTCGGCAGCACTGAAGCTTTCTTT. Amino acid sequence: CASSLALGSTEAFF.